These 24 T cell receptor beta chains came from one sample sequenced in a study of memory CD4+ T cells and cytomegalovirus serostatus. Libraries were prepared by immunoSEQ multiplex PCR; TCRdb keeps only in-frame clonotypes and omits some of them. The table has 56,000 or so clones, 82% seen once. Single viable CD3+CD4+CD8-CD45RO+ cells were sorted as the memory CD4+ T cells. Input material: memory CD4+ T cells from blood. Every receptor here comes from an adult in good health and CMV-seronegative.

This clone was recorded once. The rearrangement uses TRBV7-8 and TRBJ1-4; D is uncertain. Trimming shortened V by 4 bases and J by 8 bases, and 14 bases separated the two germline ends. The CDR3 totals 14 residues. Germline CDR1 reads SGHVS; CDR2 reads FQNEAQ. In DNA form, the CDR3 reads TGTGCCAGCAGCTCGCCGGACCTAGGGGAAAAACTGTTTTTT. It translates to CASSSPDLGEKLFF.

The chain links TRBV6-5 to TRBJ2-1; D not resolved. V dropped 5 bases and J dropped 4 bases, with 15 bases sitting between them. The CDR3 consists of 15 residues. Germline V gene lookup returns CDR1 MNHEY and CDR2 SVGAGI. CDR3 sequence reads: CASSISRAEYNEQFF. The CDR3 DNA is TGTGCCAGCAGTATCTCACGGGCCGAGTACAATGAGCAGTTCTTC.

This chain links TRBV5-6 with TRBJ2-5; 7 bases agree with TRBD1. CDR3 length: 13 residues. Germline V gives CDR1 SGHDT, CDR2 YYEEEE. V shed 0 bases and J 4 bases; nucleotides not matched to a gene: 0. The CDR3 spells CASSLGQGETQYF. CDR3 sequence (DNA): TGTGCCAGCAGCTTGGGACAGGGAGAGACCCAGTACTTC.

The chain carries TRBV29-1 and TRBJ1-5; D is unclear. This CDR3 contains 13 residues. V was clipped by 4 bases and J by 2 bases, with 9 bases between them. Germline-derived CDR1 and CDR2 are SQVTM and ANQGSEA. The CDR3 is CSVGGFGNQPQHF. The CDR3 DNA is TGCAGCGTTGGAGGGTTTGGCAATCAGCCCCAGCATTTT.

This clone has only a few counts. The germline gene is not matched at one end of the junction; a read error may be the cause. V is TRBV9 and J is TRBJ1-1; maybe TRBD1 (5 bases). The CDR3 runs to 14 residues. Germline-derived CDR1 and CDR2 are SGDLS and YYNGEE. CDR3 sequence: CASRPAGRNAEAFF. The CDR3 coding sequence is TGTGCCAGCAGGCCGGCAGGGAGGAACGCTGAAGCTTTCTTT.

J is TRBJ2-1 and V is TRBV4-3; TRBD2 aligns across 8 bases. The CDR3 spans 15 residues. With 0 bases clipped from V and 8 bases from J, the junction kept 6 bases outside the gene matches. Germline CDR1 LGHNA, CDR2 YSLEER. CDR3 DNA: TGCGCCAGCAGCCAAGATACGGGGGGGCCTCATGAGCAGTTCTTC. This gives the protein CASSQDTGGPHEQFF.

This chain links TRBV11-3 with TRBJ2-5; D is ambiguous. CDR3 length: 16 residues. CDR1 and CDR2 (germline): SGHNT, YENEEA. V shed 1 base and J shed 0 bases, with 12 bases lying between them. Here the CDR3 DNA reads TGTGCCAGCAGCTTAGGATGGTCAGGCGACCAAGAGACCCAGTACTTC. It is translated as CASSLGWSGDQETQYF.

The CDR3 loop reads CASSQEGNSPLHF. Here the CDR3 DNA reads TGTGCCAGCAGCCAAGAGGGCAATTCACCCCTCCACTTT. The rearrangement links TRBV4-2 to TRBJ1-6, with D unresolved. CDR1 and CDR2 (germline): LGHNA, YNFKEQ. The CDR3 loop spans 13 amino acids. Trimming removed 0 bases from V and 7 bases from J, with 4 bases in between.

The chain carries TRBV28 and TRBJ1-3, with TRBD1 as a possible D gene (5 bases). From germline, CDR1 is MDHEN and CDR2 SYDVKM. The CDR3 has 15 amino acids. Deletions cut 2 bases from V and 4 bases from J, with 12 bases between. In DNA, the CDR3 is TGTGCCAGCAGTTTACGACCCAGGGCCGGAAACACCATATATTTT. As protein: CASSLRPRAGNTIYF.

CDR3 amino acids: CSVEGGRETQYF. The DNA of the CDR3 is TGCAGCGTGGAGGGGGGGAGGGAGACCCAGTACTTC. The chain couples TRBV29-1 to TRBJ2-5, with D possibly matching TRBD2 (7 bases). CDR3 length: 12 amino acids. Germline-derived CDR1 and CDR2 are SQVTM and ANQGSEA. Trimming shortened V by 6 bases and J by 5 bases, and 13 bases separated the two germline ends.

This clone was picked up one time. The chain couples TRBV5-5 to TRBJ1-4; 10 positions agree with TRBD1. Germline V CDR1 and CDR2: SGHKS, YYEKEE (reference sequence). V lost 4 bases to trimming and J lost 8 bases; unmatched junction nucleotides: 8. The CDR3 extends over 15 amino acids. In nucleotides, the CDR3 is TGTGCCAGCAGCCCACCCGGGACAGGGGAAGAAAAACTGTTTTTT. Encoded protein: CASSPPGTGEEKLFF. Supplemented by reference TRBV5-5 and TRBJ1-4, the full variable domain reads DAGVTQSPTHLIKTRGQQVTLRCSPISGHKSVSWYQQVLGQGPQFIFQYYEKEERGRGNFPDRFSARQFPNYSSELNVNALLLGDSALYLCASSPPGTGEEKLFFGSGTQLSVL.

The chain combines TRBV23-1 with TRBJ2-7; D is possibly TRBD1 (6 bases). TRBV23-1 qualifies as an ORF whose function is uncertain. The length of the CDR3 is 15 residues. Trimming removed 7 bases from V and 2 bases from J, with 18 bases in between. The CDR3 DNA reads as TGCGCCAGCACCCACGCAGGGGTTCAGGCCTACGAGCAGTACTTC. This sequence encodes CASTHAGVQAYEQYF.

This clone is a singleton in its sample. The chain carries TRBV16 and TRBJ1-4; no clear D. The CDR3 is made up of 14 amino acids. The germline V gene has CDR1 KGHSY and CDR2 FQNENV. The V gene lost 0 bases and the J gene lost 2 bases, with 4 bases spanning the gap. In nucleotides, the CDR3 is TGTGCCAGCAGCCAATCGGGCACTAATGAAAAACTGTTTTTT. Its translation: CASSQSGTNEKLFF.

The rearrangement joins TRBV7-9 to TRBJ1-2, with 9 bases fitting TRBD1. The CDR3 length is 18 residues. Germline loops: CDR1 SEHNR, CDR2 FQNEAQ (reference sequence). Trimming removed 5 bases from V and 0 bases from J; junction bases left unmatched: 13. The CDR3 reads CASSTIRDRGGSNYGYTF. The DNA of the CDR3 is TGTGCCAGCAGCACAATACGTGACAGGGGGGGGTCTAACTATGGCTACACCTTC.

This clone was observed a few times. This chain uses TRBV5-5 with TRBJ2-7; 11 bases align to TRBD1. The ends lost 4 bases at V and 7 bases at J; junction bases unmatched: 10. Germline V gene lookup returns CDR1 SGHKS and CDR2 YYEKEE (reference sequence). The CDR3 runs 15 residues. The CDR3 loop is CASSIRDRGYEEQYF. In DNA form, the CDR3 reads TGTGCCAGCAGCATTAGGGACAGGGGGTATGAAGAGCAGTACTTC.

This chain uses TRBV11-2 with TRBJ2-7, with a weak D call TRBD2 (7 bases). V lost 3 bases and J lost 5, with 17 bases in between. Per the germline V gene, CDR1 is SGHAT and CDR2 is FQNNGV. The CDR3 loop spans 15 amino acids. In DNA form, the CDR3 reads TGTGCCAGCAGCTTGGGAGGGCAGGGGTCCCACGAGCAGTACTTC. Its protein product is CASSLGGQGSHEQYF.

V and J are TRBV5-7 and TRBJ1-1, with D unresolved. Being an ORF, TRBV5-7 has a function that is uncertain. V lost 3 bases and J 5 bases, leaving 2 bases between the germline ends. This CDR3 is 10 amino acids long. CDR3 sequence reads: CASSCTEAFF. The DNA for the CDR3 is TGTGCCAGCAGCTGTACTGAAGCTTTCTTT.

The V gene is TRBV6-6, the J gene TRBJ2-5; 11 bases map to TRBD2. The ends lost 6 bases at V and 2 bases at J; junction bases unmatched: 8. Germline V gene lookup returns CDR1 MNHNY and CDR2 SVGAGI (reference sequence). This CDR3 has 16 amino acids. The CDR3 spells CASRGMLAGGQETQYF. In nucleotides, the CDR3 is TGTGCCAGCAGGGGAATGCTAGCGGGGGGACAAGAGACCCAGTACTTC.

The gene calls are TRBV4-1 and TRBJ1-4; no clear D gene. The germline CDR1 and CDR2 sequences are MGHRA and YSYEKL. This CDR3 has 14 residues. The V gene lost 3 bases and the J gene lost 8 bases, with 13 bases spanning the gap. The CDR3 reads CASSHSSLGEKLFF. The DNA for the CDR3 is TGCGCCAGCAGCCATTCATCCCTGGGGGAAAAACTGTTTTTT.

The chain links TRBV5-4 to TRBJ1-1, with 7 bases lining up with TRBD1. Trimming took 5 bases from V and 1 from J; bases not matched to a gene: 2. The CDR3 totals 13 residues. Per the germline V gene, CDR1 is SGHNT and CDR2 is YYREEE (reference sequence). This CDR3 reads CASRDRRNTEAFF. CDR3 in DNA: TGTGCCAGCAGGGACAGGCGGAACACTGAAGCTTTCTTT.

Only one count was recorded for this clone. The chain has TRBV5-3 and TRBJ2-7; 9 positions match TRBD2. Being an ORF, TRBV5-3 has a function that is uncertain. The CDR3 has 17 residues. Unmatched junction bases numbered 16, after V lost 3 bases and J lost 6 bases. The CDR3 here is CARSSISGGGACCEQYF. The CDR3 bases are TGTGCCAGAAGCTCAATTAGCGGCGGGGGGGCATGCTGCGAGCAGTACTTC.

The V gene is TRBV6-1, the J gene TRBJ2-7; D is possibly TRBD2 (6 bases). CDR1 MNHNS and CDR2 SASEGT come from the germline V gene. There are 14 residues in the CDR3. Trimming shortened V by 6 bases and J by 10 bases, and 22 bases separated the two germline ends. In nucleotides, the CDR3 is TGTGCCAGCAGCCCCTCAAAGGGCGTAGCGGAACAGTACTTC. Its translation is CASSPSKGVAEQYF.

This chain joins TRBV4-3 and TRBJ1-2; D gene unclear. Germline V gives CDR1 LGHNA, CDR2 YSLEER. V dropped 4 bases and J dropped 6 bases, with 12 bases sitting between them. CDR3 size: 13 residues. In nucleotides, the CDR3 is TGCGCCAGCAGCCGGATAACCGGGGATGGCTACACCTTC. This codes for CASSRITGDGYTF.

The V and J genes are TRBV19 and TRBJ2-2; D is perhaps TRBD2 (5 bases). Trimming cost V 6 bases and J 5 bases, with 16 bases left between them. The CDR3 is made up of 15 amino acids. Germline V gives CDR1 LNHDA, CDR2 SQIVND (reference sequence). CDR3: CASRGLASMTGELFF. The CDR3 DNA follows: TGTGCCAGTAGAGGATTGGCTAGCATGACCGGGGAGCTGTTTTTT.